The 8 T cell receptor beta chains below all came from one sample that was sequenced in a study of beta chain features in type 1 diabetes. Every isolated RNA sample was fully reverse transcribed, so sequencing captured expressed TCRB transcripts. Clones were read by immunoSEQ multiplex PCR, and TCRdb kept only the in-frame ones, dropping some. The sample has some 280,000 clones, roughly an eighth seen once. Antigens for these TCRs are unknown. Study outcomes and limitations: Moderate yet significant TCRB CDR3 shortening was seen in Type 1 diabetes patients in all four CD4+ subsets.

The source material was naive CD4+ T cells from blood. The receptors were gathered from a man aged 30-40 years with type 1 diabetes.

This clone came up a few times. This sequence joins TRBV5-1 and TRBJ1-1; D is undetermined. The V and J ends lost 1 base and 7 bases respectively, with 8 bases between them. In germline, CDR1 is SGHRS, CDR2 YFSETQ. The CDR3 extends over 12 amino acids. The CDR3 loop is CASSLSGLEAFF. For the CDR3, the DNA is TGCGCCAGCAGCTTGTCCGGTCTTGAAGCTTTCTTT.

This clone was counted only a few times. The rearrangement links TRBV29-1 to TRBJ1-1; D may be TRBD1 (6 bases). The CDR3 length is 12 residues. V was cut by 7 bases and J by 4 bases, with 13 bases left in between. The V gene's germline CDR1 is SQVTM and CDR2 ANQGSEA. The CDR3 region is CSALRGGTEAFF. CDR3 DNA sequence: TGCAGCGCACTCAGGGGTGGCACTGAAGCTTTCTTT.

Only a few counts were recorded for this clone. The rearrangement uses TRBV6-5 and TRBJ2-3; 9 bases agree with TRBD2. CDR1 MNHEY and CDR2 SVGAGI come from the germline V gene. The CDR3 sequence is 15 residues long. V shed 3 bases and J 4 bases; nucleotides not matched to a gene: 5. The CDR3 nucleotides are TGTGCCAGCAGTTATGGCGGGAGGGAAGCAGATACGCAGTATTTT. Protein product: CASSYGGREADTQYF.

V gene TRBV6-5 combines with J gene TRBJ2-1; D perhaps matches TRBD1 (6 bases). The V end lost 6 bases, the J end lost 13 bases, and 13 bases lay between the germline ends. CDR1 and CDR2 from the germline V gene are MNHEY and SVGAGI. The CDR3 extends over 11 amino acids. The chain's CDR3 is CASSAGAVQFF. The CDR3 coding sequence is TGTGCCAGCAGCGCAGGGGCTGTACAGTTCTTC.

This clone occurred a few times. The genes are TRBV28 and TRBJ1-2; D is undetermined. Trimming took 4 bases from V and 6 from J, leaving 18 bases between them. This CDR3 has 15 residues. The germline CDR1 and CDR2 sequences are MDHEN and SYDVKM. The CDR3 region has the DNA TGTGCCAGCAGTTCCCCCCCCGCCGGTTCCGATGGCTACACCTTC. Its protein product is CASSSPPAGSDGYTF.

This clone was observed a handful of times. CDR3 nucleotides: TGTGCCAGCAGCTCCTCAGGGGGCTCTGGGGCCAACGTCCTGACTTTC. This gives the protein CASSSSGGSGANVLTF. V and J are TRBV7-2 and TRBJ2-6; 7 nucleotides line up with TRBD1. Trimming took 4 bases from V and 0 from J; bases not matched to a gene: 3. The germline V gene encodes CDR1 SGHTA and CDR2 FQGNSA. The CDR3 is 16 residues long.

The CDR3 DNA reads TGTGCCAGCTCACCCACGGTGACAGATACGCAGTATTTT. It encodes CASSPTVTDTQYF. The V gene is TRBV18, the J gene TRBJ2-3; D is ambiguous. V dropped 3 bases and J dropped 3 bases, with 7 bases sitting between them. The CDR3 sequence is 13 residues long. Per germline, CDR1 KGHSH and CDR2 LQKENI.

This clone was counted a few times. This sequence joins TRBV28 and TRBJ2-7, with 12 bases fitting TRBD1. This CDR3 is 15 amino acids long. In germline, CDR1 is MDHEN, CDR2 SYDVKM. Trimming removed 4 bases from V and 6 bases from J; junction bases left unmatched: 7. The CDR3 DNA sequence: TGTGCCAGCAGTTCACCGGGACAGGGGGCTGGCGAGCAGTACTTC. Protein sequence: CASSSPGQGAGEQYF.